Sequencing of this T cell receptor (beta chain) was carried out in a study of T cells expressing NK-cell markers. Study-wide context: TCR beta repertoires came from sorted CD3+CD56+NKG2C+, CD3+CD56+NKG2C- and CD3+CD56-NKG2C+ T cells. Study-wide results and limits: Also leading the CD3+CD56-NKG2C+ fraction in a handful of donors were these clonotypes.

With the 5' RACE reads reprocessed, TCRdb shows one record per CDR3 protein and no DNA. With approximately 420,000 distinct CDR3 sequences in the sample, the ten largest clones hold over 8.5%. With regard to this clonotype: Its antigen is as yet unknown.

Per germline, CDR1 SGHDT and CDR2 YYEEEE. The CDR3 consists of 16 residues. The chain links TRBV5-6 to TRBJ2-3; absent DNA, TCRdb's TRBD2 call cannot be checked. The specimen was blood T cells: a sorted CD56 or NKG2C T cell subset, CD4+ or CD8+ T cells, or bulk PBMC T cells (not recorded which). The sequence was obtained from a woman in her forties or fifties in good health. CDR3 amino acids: CASSSFRGRAADTQYF.